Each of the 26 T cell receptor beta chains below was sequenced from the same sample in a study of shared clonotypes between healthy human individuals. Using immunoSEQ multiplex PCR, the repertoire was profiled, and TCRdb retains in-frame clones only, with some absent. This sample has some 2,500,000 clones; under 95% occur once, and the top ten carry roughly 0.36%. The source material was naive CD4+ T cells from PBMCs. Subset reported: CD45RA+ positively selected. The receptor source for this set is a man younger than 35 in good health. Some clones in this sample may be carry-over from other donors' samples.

The CDR3 protein is CASSLRLAAYNEQFF. The DNA for the CDR3 is TGTGCCAGCAGCTTAAGGCTAGCGGCCTACAATGAGCAGTTCTTC. The chain couples TRBV11-1 to TRBJ2-1; TRBD2 agrees at 7 bases. Looked up from germline, CDR1 is SGHAT and CDR2 is FQDESV (reference sequence). The J segment lost 2 bases and the V segment lost 2 bases, leaving 3 bases of the junction unmatched. CDR3 length equals 15 residues.

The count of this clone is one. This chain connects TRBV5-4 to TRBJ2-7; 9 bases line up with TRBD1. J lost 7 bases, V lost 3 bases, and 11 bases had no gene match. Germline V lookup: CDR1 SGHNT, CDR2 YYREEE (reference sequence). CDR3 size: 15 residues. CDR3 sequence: CASSSAGQGNSEQYF. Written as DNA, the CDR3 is TGTGCCAGCAGCTCTGCGGGACAGGGTAACTCGGAGCAGTACTTC.

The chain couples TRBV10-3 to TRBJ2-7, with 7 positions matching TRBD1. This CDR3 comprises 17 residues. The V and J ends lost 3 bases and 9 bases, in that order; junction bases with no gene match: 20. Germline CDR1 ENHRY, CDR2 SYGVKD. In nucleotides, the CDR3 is TGTGCCATCAGTGAAGTTCCCGGGACAGCCGGCGAGAATGGGCAGTACTTC. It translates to CAISEVPGTAGENGQYF.

CDR3 sequence (DNA): TGTGCCAGCAGTCCCCGGACAGGTAGTAGCACAGATACGCAGTATTTT. Amino acid sequence: CASSPRTGSSTDTQYF. The chain has TRBV28 and TRBJ2-3, with 7 nucleotides matching TRBD1. The germline V gene encodes CDR1 MDHEN and CDR2 SYDVKM. There are 16 residues in the CDR3. V was clipped by 5 bases and J by 0 bases; unmatched bases: 8.

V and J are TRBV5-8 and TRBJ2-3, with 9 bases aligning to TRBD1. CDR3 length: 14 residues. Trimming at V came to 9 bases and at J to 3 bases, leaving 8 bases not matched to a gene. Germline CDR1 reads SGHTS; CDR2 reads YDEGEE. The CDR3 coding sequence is TGTGCCATAACGGACAGGGGAAGTACAGATACGCAGTATTTT. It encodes CAITDRGSTDTQYF. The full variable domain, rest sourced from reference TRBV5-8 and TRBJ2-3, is EAGVTQSPTHLIKTRGQQATLRCSPISGHTSVYWYQQALGLGLQFLLWYDEGEERNRGNFPPRFSGRQFPNYSSELNVNALELEDSALYLCAITDRGSTDTQYFGPGTRLTVL.

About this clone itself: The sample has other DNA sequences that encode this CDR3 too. CDR3 amino acids: CASSTSGTGDYGYTF. The CDR3 DNA is TGCGCCAGCAGTACTTCCGGGACAGGGGATTATGGCTACACCTTC. The gene calls are TRBV4-1 and TRBJ1-2; TRBD1 aligns across 10 bases. Germline V gene data show CDR1 as MGHRA and CDR2 as YSYEKL. CDR3 length: 15 amino acids. The J segment lost 5 bases and the V segment lost 6 bases, leaving 9 bases of the junction unmatched.

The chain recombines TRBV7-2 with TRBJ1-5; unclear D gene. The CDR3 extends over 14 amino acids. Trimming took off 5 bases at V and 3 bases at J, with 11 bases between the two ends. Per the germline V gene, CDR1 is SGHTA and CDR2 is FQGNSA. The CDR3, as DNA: TGTGCCAGCAGCCCTAGTCTCTTCAATCAGCCCCAGCATTTT. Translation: CASSPSLFNQPQHF.

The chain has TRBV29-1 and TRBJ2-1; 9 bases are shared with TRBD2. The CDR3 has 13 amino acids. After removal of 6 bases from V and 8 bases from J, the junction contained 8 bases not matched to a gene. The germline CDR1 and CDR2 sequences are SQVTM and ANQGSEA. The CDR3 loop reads CSVGGRTSDEQFF. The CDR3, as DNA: TGCAGCGTGGGAGGTAGGACTAGCGATGAGCAGTTCTTC.

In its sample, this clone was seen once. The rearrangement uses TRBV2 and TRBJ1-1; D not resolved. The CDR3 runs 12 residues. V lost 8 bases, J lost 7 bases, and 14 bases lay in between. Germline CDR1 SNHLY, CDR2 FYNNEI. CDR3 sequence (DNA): TGTGCCAGCGGCCCGGCGTTACTTGAAGCTTTCTTT. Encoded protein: CASGPALLEAFF. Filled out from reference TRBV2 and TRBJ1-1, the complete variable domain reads EPEVTQTPSHQVTQMGQEVILRCVPISNHLYFYWYRQILGQKVEFLVSFYNNEISEKSEIFDDQFSVERPDGSNFTLKIRSTKLEDSAMYFCASGPALLEAFFGQGTRLTVV.

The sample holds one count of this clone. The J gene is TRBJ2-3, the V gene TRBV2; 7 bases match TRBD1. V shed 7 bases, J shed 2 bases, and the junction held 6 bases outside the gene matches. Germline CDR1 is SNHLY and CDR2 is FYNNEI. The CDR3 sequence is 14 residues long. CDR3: CASTFQGVTDTQYF. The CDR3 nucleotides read TGTGCCAGCACCTTCCAGGGGGTCACAGATACGCAGTATTTT.

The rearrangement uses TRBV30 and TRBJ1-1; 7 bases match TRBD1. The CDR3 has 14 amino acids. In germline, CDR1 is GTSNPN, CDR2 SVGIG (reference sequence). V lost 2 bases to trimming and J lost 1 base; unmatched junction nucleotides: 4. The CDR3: CAWSRGTANTEAFF. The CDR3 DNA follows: TGTGCCTGGAGTCGAGGGACAGCGAACACTGAAGCTTTCTTT. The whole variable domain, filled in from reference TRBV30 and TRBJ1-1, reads SQTIHQWPATLVQPVGSPLSLECTVEGTSNPNLYWYRQAAGRGLQLLFYSVGIGQISSEVPQNLSASRPQDRQFILSSKKLLLSDSGFYLCAWSRGTANTEAFFGQGTRLTVV.

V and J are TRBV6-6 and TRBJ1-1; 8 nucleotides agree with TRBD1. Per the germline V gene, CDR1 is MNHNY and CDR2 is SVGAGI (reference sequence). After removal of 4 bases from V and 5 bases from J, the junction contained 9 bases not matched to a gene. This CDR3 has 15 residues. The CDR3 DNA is TGTGCCAGCAGTTCCATCAGGGGGCTGGTGACTGAAGCTTTCTTT. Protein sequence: CASSSIRGLVTEAFF.

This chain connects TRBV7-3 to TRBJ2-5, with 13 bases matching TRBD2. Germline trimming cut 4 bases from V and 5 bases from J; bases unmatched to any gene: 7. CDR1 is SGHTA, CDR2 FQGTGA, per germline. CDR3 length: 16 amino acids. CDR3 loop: CASSSGLAGAAETQYF. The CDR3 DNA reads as TGTGCCAGCAGCTCCGGACTAGCGGGAGCTGCTGAGACCCAGTACTTC.

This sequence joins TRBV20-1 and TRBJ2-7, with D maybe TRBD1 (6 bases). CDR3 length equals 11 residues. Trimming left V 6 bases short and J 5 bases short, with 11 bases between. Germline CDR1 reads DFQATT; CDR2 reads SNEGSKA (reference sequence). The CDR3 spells CSANRDNEQYF. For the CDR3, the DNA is TGCAGTGCCAACCGGGACAACGAGCAGTACTTC.

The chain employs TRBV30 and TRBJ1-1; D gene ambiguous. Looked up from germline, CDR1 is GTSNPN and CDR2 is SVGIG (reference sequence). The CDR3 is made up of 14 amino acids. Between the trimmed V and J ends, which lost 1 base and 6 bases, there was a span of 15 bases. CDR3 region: CAWSGHPRGAEAFF. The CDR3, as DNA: TGTGCCTGGAGTGGACACCCCCGTGGCGCTGAAGCTTTCTTT. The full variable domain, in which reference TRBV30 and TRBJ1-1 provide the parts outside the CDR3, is SQTIHQWPATLVQPVGSPLSLECTVEGTSNPNLYWYRQAAGRGLQLLFYSVGIGQISSEVPQNLSASRPQDRQFILSSKKLLLSDSGFYLCAWSGHPRGAEAFFGQGTRLTVV.

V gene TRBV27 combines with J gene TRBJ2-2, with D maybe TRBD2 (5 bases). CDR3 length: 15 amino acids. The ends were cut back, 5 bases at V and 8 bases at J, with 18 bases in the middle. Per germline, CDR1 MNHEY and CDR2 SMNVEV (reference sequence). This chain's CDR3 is CASSPKRLLGGELFF. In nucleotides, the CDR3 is TGTGCCAGCAGTCCAAAGCGGCTCCTTGGGGGGGAGCTGTTTTTT.

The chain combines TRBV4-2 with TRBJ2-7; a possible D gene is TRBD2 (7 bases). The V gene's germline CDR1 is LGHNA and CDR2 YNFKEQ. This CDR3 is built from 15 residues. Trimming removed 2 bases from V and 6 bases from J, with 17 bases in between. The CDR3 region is CASSQRLAGGLEQYF. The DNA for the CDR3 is TGTGCCAGCAGCCAACGACTAGCCGGGGGCCTCGAGCAGTACTTC.

In nucleotides, the CDR3 is TGTGCCAGCAGCGCAGGACAGGGGGCAAACACCATATATTTT. It yields the protein CASSAGQGANTIYF. V is TRBV5-4 and J is TRBJ1-3; 11 bases are shared with TRBD1. V lost 4 bases to trimming and J lost 6 bases; unmatched junction nucleotides: 3. The CDR3 is 14 residues long. The germline V gene encodes CDR1 SGHNT and CDR2 YYREEE (reference sequence). Full variable domain (rest looked up from reference TRBV5-4 and TRBJ1-3): ETGVTQSPTHLIKTRGQQVTLRCSSQSGHNTVSWYQQALGQGPQFIFQYYREEENGRGNFPPRFSGLQFPNYSSELNVNALELDDSALYLCASSAGQGANTIYFGEGSWLTVV.

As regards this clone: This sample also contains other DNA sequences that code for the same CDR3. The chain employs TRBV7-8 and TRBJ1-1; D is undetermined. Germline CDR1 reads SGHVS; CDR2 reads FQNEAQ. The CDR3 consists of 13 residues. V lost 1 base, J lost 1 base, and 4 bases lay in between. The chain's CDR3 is CASSLDRNTEAFF. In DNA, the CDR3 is TGTGCCAGCAGCTTAGACAGGAACACTGAAGCTTTCTTT.

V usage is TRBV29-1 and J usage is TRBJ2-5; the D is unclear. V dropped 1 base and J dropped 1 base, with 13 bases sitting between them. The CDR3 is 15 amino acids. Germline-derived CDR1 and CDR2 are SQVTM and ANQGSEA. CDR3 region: CSVEGRRKIQETQYF. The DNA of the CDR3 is TGCAGCGTTGAAGGGCGACGGAAAATCCAAGAGACCCAGTACTTC.

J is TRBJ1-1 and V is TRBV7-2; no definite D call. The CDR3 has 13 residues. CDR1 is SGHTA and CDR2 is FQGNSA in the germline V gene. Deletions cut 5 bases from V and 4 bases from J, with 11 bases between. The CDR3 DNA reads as TGTGCCAGCAGCGTAGAGGTGGGCACTGAAGCTTTCTTT. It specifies CASSVEVGTEAFF.

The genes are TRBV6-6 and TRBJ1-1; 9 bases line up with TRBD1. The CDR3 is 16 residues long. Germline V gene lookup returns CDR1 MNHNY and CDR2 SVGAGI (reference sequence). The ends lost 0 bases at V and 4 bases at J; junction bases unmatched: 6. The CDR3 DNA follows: TGTGCCAGCAGTTACTCGTTCCGGACAGGGGCCACTGAAGCTTTCTTT. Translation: CASSYSFRTGATEAFF.

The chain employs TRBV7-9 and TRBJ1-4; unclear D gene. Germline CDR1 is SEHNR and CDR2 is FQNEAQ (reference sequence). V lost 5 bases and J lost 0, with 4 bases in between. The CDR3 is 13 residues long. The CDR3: CASSRATNEKLFF. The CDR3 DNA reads TGTGCCAGCAGCCGTGCAACTAATGAAAAACTGTTTTTT.

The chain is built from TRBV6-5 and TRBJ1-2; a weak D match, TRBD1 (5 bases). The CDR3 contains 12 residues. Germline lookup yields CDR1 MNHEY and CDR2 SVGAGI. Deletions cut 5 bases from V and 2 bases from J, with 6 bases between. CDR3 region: CASSKGNYGYTF. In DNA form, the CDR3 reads TGTGCCAGCAGTAAGGGGAACTATGGCTACACCTTC.

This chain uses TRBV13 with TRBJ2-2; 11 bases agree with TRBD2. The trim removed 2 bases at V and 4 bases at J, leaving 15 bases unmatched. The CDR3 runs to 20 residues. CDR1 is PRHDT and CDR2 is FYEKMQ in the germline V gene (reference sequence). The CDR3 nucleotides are TGTGCCAGCAGCTTACGTCTGGGTACTAGCGGGAGTCATATCACCGGGGAGCTGTTTTTT. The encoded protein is CASSLRLGTSGSHITGELFF.

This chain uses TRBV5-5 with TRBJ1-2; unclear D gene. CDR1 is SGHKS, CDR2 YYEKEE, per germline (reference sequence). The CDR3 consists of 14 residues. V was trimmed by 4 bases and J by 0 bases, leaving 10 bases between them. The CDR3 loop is CASSHDVANYGYTF. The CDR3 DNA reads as TGTGCCAGCAGCCACGACGTGGCTAACTATGGCTACACCTTC.